The rows below give T cell receptor beta chains drawn from one sample of a study of CD8 T cells in Susac syndrome. TCRdb reprocessed the immunoSEQ multiplex PCR reads via MiXCR and lists one record per CDR3 protein. The sample shows about 53,000 distinct CDR3 sequences, about 95% of them seen only once. The sequenced sample was CD8+ T cells from PBMCs. The receptors originated from a human donor with Susac syndrome. Both conserved end residues are part of each CDR3. D genes are given only for firm matches. Clone sizes are given selectively: once, few, many, or a class where the clone is expanded.

j_gene: TRBJ2-5; v_gene: TRBV7-2; abundance: -; d_gene: -; CDR3nt: TGTGCCAGCAGCTCCCCTGGGGAGGGGGCTTGGGTAGAGACCCAGTACTTC; CDR3aa: CASSSPGEGAWVETQYF
j_gene: TRBJ2-2; v_gene: TRBV28; abundance: -; d_gene: TRBD2; CDR3nt: TGTGCCGGTGGACTAGCGGGGGGAGTGCCCGGGGAGCTGTTTTTT; CDR3aa: CAGGLAGGVPGELFF
j_gene: TRBJ2-3; v_gene: TRBV20-1; abundance: -; d_gene: TRBD2; CDR3nt: TGCAGTCCCCGGGACTACCGCACAGATACGCAGTATTTT; CDR3aa: CSPRDYRTDTQYF
j_gene: TRBJ2-1; v_gene: TRBV6-2/TRBV6-3; abundance: -; d_gene: -; CDR3nt: TGTGCCAGCAGGAAAGGGACGGAGCCAGGCAATGAGCAGTTCTTC; CDR3aa: CASRKGTEPGNEQFF
j_gene: TRBJ2-1; v_gene: TRBV5-6; abundance: once; d_gene: -; CDR3nt: TGTGCCAGCAGCCTACCTAGGGGGAGGAATGAGCAGTTCTTC; CDR3aa: CASSLPRGRNEQFF
j_gene: TRBJ2-2; v_gene: TRBV30; abundance: -; d_gene: -; CDR3nt: TGTGCCTGGAGTGTGGTGGACGCCGGGGAGCTGTTTTTT; CDR3aa: CAWSVVDAGELFF
j_gene: TRBJ2-1; v_gene: TRBV7-6; abundance: -; d_gene: -; CDR3nt: TGTGCCAGCAGCGATGGGACACTCTACAATGAGCAGTTCTTC; CDR3aa: CASSDGTLYNEQFF
j_gene: TRBJ1-2; v_gene: TRBV9; abundance: -; d_gene: -; CDR3nt: TGTGCCAGCAGCGTAGAGGACGGGAGCTATGGCTACACCTTC; CDR3aa: CASSVEDGSYGYTF
j_gene: TRBJ2-3; v_gene: TRBV5-1; abundance: once; d_gene: -; CDR3nt: TGCGCCAGCAGCTTGGCGGTGGGGACAGATACGCAGTATTTT; CDR3aa: CASSLAVGTDTQYF
j_gene: TRBJ2-3; v_gene: TRBV9; abundance: -; d_gene: TRBD2; CDR3nt: TGTGCCAGCAGCGTAGCGGCTAGCGGAGATACGCAGTATTTT; CDR3aa: CASSVAASGDTQYF
j_gene: TRBJ1-5; v_gene: TRBV4-1; abundance: -; d_gene: TRBD1; CDR3nt: TGCGCCAGCAGCCAAGTACTCCTCCAGGGGGATCAGCCCCAGCATTTT; CDR3aa: CASSQVLLQGDQPQHF
j_gene: TRBJ2-5; v_gene: TRBV30; abundance: -; d_gene: -; CDR3nt: TGTGCCTGGAGTCCAAGGATCGCCCAAGAGACCCAGTACTTC; CDR3aa: CAWSPRIAQETQYF
j_gene: TRBJ1-2; v_gene: TRBV20-1; abundance: -; d_gene: -; CDR3nt: TGCAGTGCTATAGACTGGGATGGCTACACCTTC; CDR3aa: CSAIDWDGYTF
j_gene: TRBJ1-5; v_gene: TRBV12-3/TRBV12-4; abundance: -; d_gene: TRBD1; CDR3nt: TGTGCCAGCAGTCCGGGACAGGGATCGAGCAATCAGCCCCAGCATTTT; CDR3aa: CASSPGQGSSNQPQHF
j_gene: TRBJ2-7; v_gene: TRBV29-1; abundance: -; d_gene: -; CDR3nt: TGCAGCGTTGAAGATTTCGGTGCAGGCCATTACGAGCAGTACTTC; CDR3aa: CSVEDFGAGHYEQYF
j_gene: TRBJ1-2; v_gene: TRBV12-3/TRBV12-4; abundance: few; d_gene: -; CDR3nt: TGTGCCAGCAGTTTGGGCCAGGGCTATGGCTACACCTTC; CDR3aa: CASSLGQGYGYTF
j_gene: TRBJ2-2; v_gene: TRBV7-7; abundance: -; d_gene: -; CDR3nt: TGTGCCAGCAGCTTACTAGAATACACCGGGGAGCTGTTTTTT; CDR3aa: CASSLLEYTGELFF
j_gene: TRBJ1-6; v_gene: TRBV5-1; abundance: -; d_gene: -; CDR3nt: TGCGCCAGCAGCTTGGATGGGTCAGATAATTCACCCCTCCACTTT; CDR3aa: CASSLDGSDNSPLHF
j_gene: TRBJ2-6; v_gene: TRBV24-1; abundance: -; d_gene: -; CDR3nt: TGTGCCACTAGCGTGGGTGGGTCCCCTCTCTCTGGGGCCAACGTCCTGACTTTC; CDR3aa: CATSVGGSPLSGANVLTF
j_gene: TRBJ2-1; v_gene: TRBV5-1; abundance: -; d_gene: TRBD1; CDR3nt: TGCGCCAGCAGCTTGGGGACAGGGAGGTTTGATGAGCAGTTCTTC; CDR3aa: CASSLGTGRFDEQFF
j_gene: TRBJ2-7; v_gene: TRBV5-1; abundance: few; d_gene: TRBD1; CDR3nt: TGTGCCAGCTCGCCGGGACAGGGGGCTTACGAGCAGTACTTC; CDR3aa: CASSPGQGAYEQYF
j_gene: TRBJ2-5; v_gene: TRBV2; abundance: -; d_gene: -; CDR3nt: TGTGCCAGCAGCGGGTTGCGGTTTCAGGAGACCCAGTACTTC; CDR3aa: CASSGLRFQETQYF
j_gene: TRBJ2-5; v_gene: TRBV9; abundance: once; d_gene: TRBD1; CDR3nt: TGTGCCAGCAGCGGACTGACAGGGGTCCAAGAGACCCAGTACTTC; CDR3aa: CASSGLTGVQETQYF
j_gene: TRBJ1-2; v_gene: TRBV7-9; abundance: -; d_gene: -; CDR3nt: TGTGCCAGCAGCCGGATATGGGCGAACTATGGCTACACCTTC; CDR3aa: CASSRIWANYGYTF
j_gene: TRBJ2-7; v_gene: TRBV4-1; abundance: -; d_gene: -; CDR3nt: TGCGCCAGCAGCTGGGACACCGCCTACGAGCAGTACTTC; CDR3aa: CASSWDTAYEQYF
j_gene: TRBJ1-1; v_gene: TRBV25-1; abundance: -; d_gene: -; CDR3nt: TGTGCCAGCGGCAGGGGGAACACTGAAGCTTTCTTT; CDR3aa: CASGRGNTEAFF
j_gene: TRBJ1-5; v_gene: TRBV6-5; abundance: -; d_gene: TRBD1; CDR3nt: TGTGCCAGCAGTTCCGCGACAGGGGAGGGTCAGCCCCAGCATTTT; CDR3aa: CASSSATGEGQPQHF
j_gene: TRBJ1-5; v_gene: TRBV13; abundance: -; d_gene: -; CDR3nt: TGTGCCAGCAGCCTTGGGTGGGGCGGCAATCAGCCCCAGCATTTT; CDR3aa: CASSLGWGGNQPQHF
j_gene: TRBJ2-1; v_gene: TRBV2; abundance: once; d_gene: TRBD2; CDR3nt: TGTGCCAGCAGTCACAGACTAGCGGGGGAACCGAGACCCAACAATGAGCAGTTCTTC; CDR3aa: CASSHRLAGEPRPNNEQFF
j_gene: TRBJ1-1; v_gene: TRBV19; abundance: -; d_gene: -; CDR3nt: TGTGCCAGTAGGTACCGATTTGGGGGCCCTAAACACATGAACACTGAAGCTTTCTTT; CDR3aa: CASRYRFGGPKHMNTEAFF
j_gene: TRBJ2-1; v_gene: TRBV25-1; abundance: -; d_gene: -; CDR3nt: TGTGCCATTACGACTGGCTACAATGAGCAGTTCTTC; CDR3aa: CAITTGYNEQFF
j_gene: TRBJ1-1; v_gene: TRBV12-3/TRBV12-4; abundance: -; d_gene: -; CDR3nt: TGTGCCAGCAGTTTTGGACTGAATGAAGCTTTCTTT; CDR3aa: CASSFGLNEAFF
j_gene: TRBJ2-3; v_gene: TRBV12-3/TRBV12-4; abundance: once; d_gene: -; CDR3nt: TGTGCCAGCAGTTTAAGGGGTAGGACAGATACGCAGTATTTT; CDR3aa: CASSLRGRTDTQYF
j_gene: TRBJ2-7; v_gene: TRBV20-1; abundance: once; d_gene: -; CDR3nt: TGCAGTGCTAGAATCCAACAGAGCTCCTACGAGCAGTACTTC; CDR3aa: CSARIQQSSYEQYF
j_gene: TRBJ1-5; v_gene: TRBV6-4; abundance: -; d_gene: -; CDR3nt: TGTGCCAGCAGTGACGGGGGACCCCAGCATTTT; CDR3aa: CASSDGGPQHF
j_gene: TRBJ1-6; v_gene: TRBV9; abundance: -; d_gene: TRBD1; CDR3nt: TGTGCCAGCAGCCCTGACGGGACAGGGGGCGGTTCACCCCTCCACTTT; CDR3aa: CASSPDGTGGGSPLHF
j_gene: TRBJ1-1; v_gene: TRBV12-3/TRBV12-4; abundance: -; d_gene: -; CDR3nt: TGTGCCAGCAGTGCGGATAACACTGAAGCTTTCTTT; CDR3aa: CASSADNTEAFF
j_gene: TRBJ2-7; v_gene: TRBV20-1; abundance: -; d_gene: -; CDR3nt: TGCAGTGCTAGAGATTCCAGGGACTACGAGCAGTACTTC; CDR3aa: CSARDSRDYEQYF
j_gene: TRBJ2-3; v_gene: TRBV28; abundance: -; d_gene: TRBD1; CDR3nt: TGTGCCAGCAGTCTAAGGGACAGAACTACAGATACGCAGTATTTT; CDR3aa: CASSLRDRTTDTQYF
j_gene: TRBJ2-1; v_gene: TRBV20-1; abundance: once; d_gene: TRBD1; CDR3nt: TGCAGTGCTAGGCTCCGGGACAGCACCTACAATGAGCAGTTCTTC; CDR3aa: CSARLRDSTYNEQFF
j_gene: TRBJ2-3; v_gene: TRBV7-9; abundance: -; d_gene: TRBD1; CDR3nt: TGTGCCAGCAGCGGGGACAGGGGAAGGGGTACGCAGTATTTT; CDR3aa: CASSGDRGRGTQYF
j_gene: TRBJ2-3; v_gene: TRBV18; abundance: -; d_gene: TRBD2; CDR3nt: TGTGCCAGCTCCTCAAGTGGGGAGACTAGCGGAACCACAGATACGCAGTATTTT; CDR3aa: CASSSSGETSGTTDTQYF